This TCR beta chain was observed in a study of T cell changes during pregnancy in multiple sclerosis. V dropped 3 bases and J dropped 3 bases, with 20 bases sitting between them. Germline CDR1 reads LNHDA; CDR2 reads SQIVND (reference sequence). The CDR3 spans 17 residues. Sequenced by immunoSEQ multiplex PCR; TCRdb stores in-frame clones only, minus some. The repertoire holds approximately 120,000 clones, with around 95% as singletons. The sample consisted of peripheral blood, taken after pregnancy. The clonotype originates from a female donor with multiple sclerosis, enrolled in a pregnancy study. The chain has TRBV19 and TRBJ2-5; a possible D gene is TRBD2 (6 bases). Here the CDR3 reads CASSISPLSAGKETQYF. The CDR3 region has the DNA TGTGCCAGTAGTATCTCCCCACTTTCCGCGGGAAAAGAGACCCAGTACTTC.